This T cell receptor beta chain was sequenced in a study of blood T cells in healthy people across ages. This clonotype was counted many times. Its cognate antigen is unknown. The study's findings and limits: Because donor CMV status was unknown, expanded clonotype changes were possibly confounded. Diversity estimated from one million T cells was considered an underestimate. Per-million-T-cell TCR beta diversity fell roughly linearly with age.

The germline V gene encodes CDR1 SEHNR and CDR2 FQNEAQ (reference sequence). The CDR3 spans 14 residues. Trimming left V 6 bases short and J 8 bases short, with 16 bases between. Then a second PCR, running about 6 to 12 cycles, was carried out with a sample-barcoded 5' primer and a J-beta primer mix. Any given sample supplied a minimum of 2.5 million CDR3-containing paired-end reads. TCRdb ran MiXCR on the 5' RACE reads and lists one entry per CDR3 protein. The table lists approximately 810,000 distinct CDR3 sequences, 35% to 40% of them singletons, with approximately 13% in the top ten. This chain connects TRBV7-9 to TRBJ1-4; D possibly corresponds to TRBD1 (5 bases). The receptor was derived from a young man in good health. The material sequenced was blood. The CDR3 loop is CASRSGGFYEKLFF. DNA for the CDR3: TGTGCCAGCAGGTCCGGGGGATTTTACGAAAAACTGTTTTTT.